This T cell receptor (beta chain) was observed in a study of radiation and T cells in renal cell carcinoma. Study overall: Nephrectomy followed 15 Gy stereotactic body radiation by 4 weeks.

The table came from immunoSEQ multiplex PCR; TCRdb's copy has only in-frame clones and leaves some out. The sample has 100,000 to 150,000 clones; roughly 80% are singletons. Regarding this clone: The sample carries other DNA sequences with the same CDR3.

This sample's time point: baseline pretreatment blood. Treatment here: 15 Gy SBRT to primary tumor, nephrectomy 4 weeks later. The tumor was a clear cell renal cell carcinoma. The germline gives CDR1 MNHEY, CDR2 SVGAGI. The CDR3 extends over 12 amino acids. Trimming removed 2 bases at V and 4 bases at J, with 6 bases between. The sequenced sample was blood, obtained from a patient whose treatment included radiotherapy and nephrectomy. The source is a woman aged 55-75 years with renal cell carcinoma. The rearrangement links TRBV6-5 to TRBJ2-7; a possible D gene is TRBD2 (5 bases). The CDR3 is CASSYPGYEQYF. CDR3 DNA sequence: TGTGCCAGCAGTTACCCGGGGTACGAGCAGTACTTC.